The 32 T cell receptor beta chains given below trace back to one sample, sequenced in a study of regulatory T cells in long-lasting Graves disease. Time point: newly diagnosed GD, antithyroid drugs for less than 3 months. PBMC RNA served as the TCR library source. Investigators prepared the TCR beta libraries by applying iRepertoire HTBI primers and Arm-PCR of CDR3 regions. TCRdb reprocessed the multiplex PCR reads via MiXCR and lists one record per CDR3 protein. The data show roughly 420,000 distinct CDR3 sequences, roughly 15% seen once. These sequences were also reported in another study, on T cells in Graves' hyperthyroidism and ophthalmopathy.

The material sequenced was peripheral blood mononuclear cells (PBMCs), taken at new diagnosis, from a patient treated with antithyroid drugs. The receptors originated from a woman younger than 35 with Graves disease.

Ten or more counts support this clonotype. The chain couples TRBV30 to TRBJ2-5; 10 bases are a match to TRBD2. The ends lost 5 bases at V and 5 bases at J; junction bases unmatched: 2. CDR1 GTSNPN and CDR2 SVGIG come from the germline V gene (reference sequence). This CDR3 region has 12 residues. The CDR3 loop reads CAWGTSAETQYF. Written as DNA, the CDR3 is TGTGCCTGGGGGACTAGCGCTGAGACCCAGTACTTC.

The sample holds many counts of this clonotype. The chain uses TRBV18 and TRBJ2-3, with D possibly matching TRBD2 (5 bases). The V end lost 0 bases, the J end lost 4 bases, and 8 bases lay between the germline ends. Germline V CDR1 and CDR2: KGHSH, LQKENI. The CDR3 is 14 residues long. The CDR3 coding sequence is TGTGCCAGCTCACCACCTAGCGTTGCAGATACGCAGTATTTT. It translates to CASSPPSVADTQYF.

The chain joins TRBV5-1 to TRBJ2-1, with D perhaps matching TRBD1 or TRBD2 (5 bases each). With the DNA end fitting TRBJ2-5 better, the J assignment may be wrong. Germline V gives CDR1 SGHRS, CDR2 YFSETQ. The CDR3 consists of 14 residues. CDR3 sequence reads: CASSYGWGGETQYF. DNA for the CDR3: TGCGCCAGCAGCTACGGGTGGGGCGGGGAGACCCAGTACTTC.

This clonotype was counted between two and nine times. J is TRBJ2-2 and V is TRBV6-5; no clear D. The CDR3 is made up of 13 amino acids. V was shortened by 4 bases and J by 6 bases, with 9 bases between the two germline ends. Germline assignment: CDR1 MNHEY and CDR2 SVGAGI. This chain's CDR3 is CASSSVQAGELFF. The CDR3 DNA reads TGTGCCAGCAGTTCCGTCCAGGCCGGGGAGCTGTTTTTT.

The chain has TRBV4-1 and TRBJ1-1; D gene uncertain. This CDR3 has 17 amino acids. Trimming removed 0 bases from V and 6 bases from J, with 20 bases in between. Germline assignment: CDR1 MGHRA and CDR2 YSYEKL. The CDR3 sequence is CASSQDRAAGNLAEAFF. Written as DNA, the CDR3 is TGCGCCAGCAGCCAAGATCGGGCTGCGGGGAATTTGGCTGAAGCTTTCTTT.

A few counts support this clonotype. This chain uses TRBV20-1 with TRBJ2-7; the match to TRBD2 covers 9 bases. CDR1 and CDR2 from the germline V gene are DFQATT and SNEGSKA (reference sequence). The CDR3 consists of 15 residues. The trim removed 2 bases at V and 6 bases at J, leaving 11 bases unmatched. The DNA of the CDR3 is TGCAGTGCTAGATTCTTGGCGGGAGGGCCGTCCGAGCAGTACTTC. It encodes CSARFLAGGPSEQYF.

Many counts were recorded for this clonotype. V is TRBV7-8 and J is TRBJ2-5, with TRBD2 matching 13 bases. The last part of the DNA fits TRBJ2-1 better; the J call may be wrong. Germline CDR1 and CDR2: SGHVS and FQNEAQ. The CDR3 extends over 18 amino acids. The CDR3 loop is CASSLGLAGGARPNEQFF. The CDR3 DNA follows: TGTGCCAGCAGCTTAGGACTAGCGGGAGGCGCACGACCCAATGAGCAGTTCTTC.

As regards this clonotype: This CDR3 is missing its conserved last phenylalanine or tryptophan, likely due to a read error. This chain joins TRBV7-7 and TRBJ2-1, with 13 bases that match TRBD2. TRBJ2-5 explains the end of the DNA better; the J call may be wrong. The CDR3 extends over 20 amino acids. Germline V gene sequence: CDR1 SSHAT, CDR2 FNYEAQ (reference sequence). The DNA of the CDR3 is TGTGCTAGCAGCTTAGGGCATACTAGCGGGAGGGCCAGAGGAGAAGAGATCCAGTACGTC. Its protein product is CASSLGHTSGRARGEEIQYV.

This clonotype was picked up a small number of times. The gene calls are TRBV12-3 or TRBV12-4 and TRBJ2-1, with TRBD2 identical over 8 bases. The CDR3 sequence is 14 residues long. With V trimmed by 3 bases and J by 5 bases, 3 bases remained unmatched. The DNA for the CDR3 is TGTGCCAGCAGTTTTAACGGGAGGGACAATGAGCAGTTCTTC. This translates into CASSFNGRDNEQFF.

This clonotype was seen at least ten times. The chain carries TRBV2 and TRBJ2-1; D unresolved. Trimming pared 11 bases from V and 0 bases from J, leaving 14 bases between. CDR3 length: 14 residues. Germline values: CDR1 SNHLY, CDR2 FYNNEI. The CDR3 region has the DNA TGTGCCTCAGCCCCCAAGCTCTCCTACAATGAGCAGTTCTTC. It specifies CASAPKLSYNEQFF. The full variable domain, its missing parts supplied by reference TRBV2 and TRBJ2-1, is EPEVTQTPSHQVTQMGQEVILRCVPISNHLYFYWYRQILGQKVEFLVSFYNNEISEKSEIFDDQFSVERPDGSNFTLKIRSTKLEDSAMYFCASAPKLSYNEQFFGPGTRLTVL.

This clonotype was observed a handful of times. The genes are TRBV28 and TRBJ1-5; TRBD1 aligns across 10 bases. Germline V gene data show CDR1 as MDHEN and CDR2 as SYDVKM. V dropped 5 bases and J dropped 0; count of bases not matched to a gene: 10. The CDR3 contains 18 residues. This CDR3 reads CASSLGTGVTFSNQPQHF. For the CDR3, the DNA is TGTGCCAGCAGTCTAGGGACAGGGGTAACCTTTAGCAATCAGCCCCAGCATTTT.

This chain connects TRBV18 to TRBJ1-5; no firm D call. Looked up from germline, CDR1 is KGHSH and CDR2 is LQKENI. V was pared by 0 bases and J by 4 bases, with 7 bases between. The CDR3 is made up of 14 amino acids. CDR3 in amino acids: CASSPPGPNQPQHF. In DNA form, the CDR3 reads TGTGCCAGCTCACCACCCGGACCTAATCAGCCCCAGCATTTT.

The chain has TRBV3-1 and TRBJ2-3; a weak D match, TRBD2 (5 bases). In germline, CDR1 is LGHDT, CDR2 YNNKEL (reference sequence). V dropped 4 bases and J dropped 2 bases, with 13 bases sitting between them. The CDR3 sequence is 15 residues long. CDR3 sequence reads: CASSPSGLNTDTQYF. The CDR3 coding sequence is TGTGCCAGCAGCCCCTCTGGACTCAACACAGATACGCAGTATTTT.

CDR3 region: CAWPGLAVYLEYEQYF. CDR3 DNA sequence: TGTGCCTGGCCGGGACTAGCGGTCTACTTGGAATACGAGCAGTACTTC. The V and J genes are TRBV30 and TRBJ2-7, with 11 bases identical to TRBD2. This CDR3 contains 16 residues. Germline V gene lookup returns CDR1 GTSNPN and CDR2 SVGIG (reference sequence). V dropped 5 bases and J dropped 4; count of bases not matched to a gene: 13.

The chain links TRBV7-2 to TRBJ2-4; the match to TRBD2 covers 10 bases. The CDR3 length is 20 residues. The germline CDR1 and CDR2 sequences are SGHTA and FQGNSA. V was pared by 7 bases and J by 2 bases, with 20 bases of the junction left unmatched. The chain's CDR3 is CASTPGASGSLIETKNIQYF. CDR3 in DNA: TGTGCCAGCACCCCGGGTGCTAGCGGGAGTTTGATCGAAACCAAAAACATTCAGTACTTC.

This clonotype was seen more than once but under ten times. The chain recombines TRBV2 with TRBJ2-5; 9 nucleotides match TRBD2. Germline V gene sequence: CDR1 SNHLY, CDR2 FYNNEI. CDR3 size: 15 residues. V gave up 2 bases and J gave up 5 bases; unmatched junction bases: 6. The CDR3 DNA is TGTGCCAGCAGTGAATGGAGGGGACTAGCTGAGACCCAGTACTTC. Protein: CASSEWRGLAETQYF.

In its sample, this clonotype was seen a few times. This chain joins TRBV27 and TRBJ2-1; D uncertain. The CDR3 extends over 17 amino acids. V dropped 5 bases and J dropped 6 bases, with 23 bases sitting between them. CDR1 and CDR2 from the germline V gene are MNHEY and SMNVEV (reference sequence). The CDR3 loop reads CASSHISGPRVLNEQFF. The CDR3 nucleotides are TGTGCCAGCAGTCATATCAGTGGGCCTCGGGTCCTCAATGAGCAGTTCTTC.

The chain carries TRBV30 and TRBJ1-5, with 9 bases aligning to TRBD1. There are 15 residues in the CDR3. From germline, CDR1 is GTSNPN and CDR2 SVGIG (reference sequence). Trimming took 4 bases from V and 3 from J; bases not matched to a gene: 7. The CDR3 protein is CAWTGTGLYNQPQHF. The CDR3 coding sequence is TGTGCCTGGACCGGGACAGGGCTCTACAATCAGCCCCAGCATTTT. Drawing the rest from reference TRBV30 and TRBJ1-5, the complete variable domain is SQTIHQWPATLVQPVGSPLSLECTVEGTSNPNLYWYRQAAGRGLQLLFYSVGIGQISSEVPQNLSASRPQDRQFILSSKKLLLSDSGFYLCAWTGTGLYNQPQHFGDGTRLSIL.

Ten or more counts support this clonotype. Here the CDR3 DNA reads TGCAGTGCTAGAGTTTTTGGGGACAGGGTGTTGGATGAGCAGTTCTTC. Translated: CSARVFGDRVLDEQFF. The chain uses TRBV20-1 and TRBJ2-1; 9 bases line up with TRBD1. This CDR3 has 16 residues. Per germline, CDR1 DFQATT and CDR2 SNEGSKA (reference sequence). The V segment lost 1 base and the J segment 8 bases; nucleotides outside the gene matches: 12.

This clonotype was found many times. This chain joins TRBV11-2 and TRBJ2-3; 14 bases match TRBD2. V lost 3 bases and J lost 9; bases outside the gene matches: 11. CDR1 is SGHAT and CDR2 is FQNNGV in the germline V gene. This CDR3 contains 17 residues. The CDR3 bases are TGTGCCAGCAGCTTCTCAGAACCGGGACTAGCGGGAGTAACGCAGTATTTT. It specifies CASSFSEPGLAGVTQYF.

This clonotype was recorded at least ten times. The rearrangement joins TRBV7-2 to TRBJ1-1, with a weak D call TRBD1 (5 bases). Germline CDR1 SGHTA, CDR2 FQGNSA. CDR3 length: 14 residues. The V end lost 1 base, the J end lost 2 bases, and 8 bases lay between the germline ends. The CDR3 DNA is TGTGCCAGCAGCTTAGGGGGCGCAAACACTGAAGCTTTCTTT. It yields the protein CASSLGGANTEAFF.

This clonotype was observed at least ten times. The CDR3 DNA is TGCGCCAGCAGCCCAAGTAAGGGGGACTACGAGCAGTACTTC. Protein: CASSPSKGDYEQYF. V gene TRBV4-3 combines with J gene TRBJ2-7, with D perhaps TRBD1 (6 bases). The CDR3 runs 14 residues. Trimming removed 4 bases from V and 3 bases from J, with 13 bases in between. Germline V CDR1 and CDR2: LGHNA, YSLEER.

The table lists this clonotype with a few counts. This chain links TRBV10-1 with TRBJ2-2; tentatively, D is TRBD1 (5 bases). Germline CDR1 and CDR2: WNHNN and SYGVQD (reference sequence). V shed 3 bases and J shed 1 base, with 15 bases lying between them. CDR3 length: 17 residues. In nucleotides, the CDR3 is TGCGCCAGCAGTGATGTGGTAGGGCAGGGGAACACCGGGGAGCTGTTTTTT. Protein product: CASSDVVGQGNTGELFF.

This clonotype was seen many times. V is TRBV6-1 and J is TRBJ2-7, with 11 bases identical to TRBD2. The V gene's germline CDR1 is MNHNS and CDR2 SASEGT. Losses at the gene ends were 6 bases for V and 6 bases for J; bases not matched to a gene: 22. CDR3 length: 19 amino acids. The CDR3 loop reads CASRTIRLAGISFLAEQYF. CDR3 coding DNA: TGTGCCAGCAGAACCATCCGACTAGCGGGAATTTCCTTCCTAGCCGAGCAGTACTTC.

This clonotype was counted once. A much larger clone is a single base away; this may be a read error. J is TRBJ1-1 and V is TRBV7-9, with unresolved D. Germline loops: CDR1 SEHNR, CDR2 FQNEAQ (reference sequence). CDR3 length: 15 amino acids. Trimming removed 5 bases from V and 1 base from J, with 14 bases in between. The CDR3, as DNA: TGTGCCAGCAGCCTTCCGGGATACCCGAACACTGAAGCTTTCTTT. It is translated as CASSLPGYPNTEAFF.

Ten or more counts support this clonotype. The chain combines TRBV2 with TRBJ2-1; 10 nucleotides align to TRBD2. The CDR3 is 15 amino acids. V lost 7 bases to trimming and J lost 3 bases; unmatched junction nucleotides: 6. Looked up from germline, CDR1 is SNHLY and CDR2 is FYNNEI. This CDR3 reads CASIQIAGGYNEQFF. The CDR3, as DNA: TGTGCCAGCATTCAGATAGCGGGAGGCTACAATGAGCAGTTCTTC.

About this clonotype itself: This may be a read error, as it is one base from a much larger clone. V usage is TRBV3-1 and J usage is TRBJ2-7, with D possibly being TRBD2 (5 bases). The CDR3 covers 12 residues. CDR1 and CDR2 from the germline V gene are LGHDT and YNNKEL (reference sequence). With 3 bases removed from V and 10 bases from J, the gap between germline ends came to 13 bases. DNA of the CDR3: TGTGCCAGCAGCCATGAGGGCTACCTCCAGTACTTC. It encodes CASSHEGYLQYF.

In its sample, this clonotype was seen many times. The chain couples TRBV7-2 to TRBJ2-7; weak D call: TRBD1 (6 bases). The CDR3 spans 14 residues. Between the trimmed V and J ends, which lost 5 bases and 4 bases, there was a span of 15 bases. The germline V gene encodes CDR1 SGHTA and CDR2 FQGNSA. CDR3 protein: CASSRGQDRYEQYF. In nucleotides, the CDR3 is TGTGCCAGCAGCAGGGGACAAGACAGATACGAGCAGTACTTC.

This clonotype was seen at least ten times. J is TRBJ2-5 and V is TRBV2, with D maybe TRBD2 (6 bases). CDR1 is SNHLY and CDR2 is FYNNEI in the germline V gene. The germline V and J ends were trimmed by 11 bases and 4 bases, with 17 bases remaining between them. This CDR3 contains 13 residues. This CDR3 is CAGRLVVGETQYF. The CDR3 nucleotides are TGTGCCGGGCGACTAGTAGTTGGAGAGACCCAGTACTTC.

This clonotype was detected a few times. This chain uses TRBV19 with TRBJ1-1, with D unclear. Germline V gene data show CDR1 as LNHDA and CDR2 as SQIVND (reference sequence). Between the trimmed V and J ends, which lost 9 bases and 10 bases, there was a span of 18 bases. The length of the CDR3 is 12 residues. The CDR3 reads CASSEGALRAFF. The CDR3, as DNA: TGTGCCAGCAGTGAGGGCGCCTTACGAGCTTTCTTT.

This clonotype was seen ten or more times. This chain uses TRBV7-3 with TRBJ2-1, with D maybe TRBD2 (5 bases). The CDR3 is 16 amino acids. The V end was cut by 1 base, the J end by 0 bases, with 10 bases between. Germline CDR1 and CDR2: SGHTA and FQGTGA. The CDR3, as DNA: TGTGCCAGCAGCTTAATTGCGGGTAGCTCCTACAATGAGCAGTTCTTC. Protein: CASSLIAGSSYNEQFF.

This clonotype appeared many times. The chain has TRBV27 and TRBJ2-1; 16 bases map to TRBD2. Germline CDR1 reads MNHEY; CDR2 reads SMNVEV (reference sequence). Trimming took 5 bases from V and 4 from J; bases not matched to a gene: 8. This CDR3 region has 18 residues. As DNA, the CDR3 is TGTGCCAGCAGTCGGCGGGGGACTAGCGGGAGGGGGTACAATGAGCAGTTCTTC. Amino acids: CASSRRGTSGRGYNEQFF.